The present T cell receptor (beta chain) was sequenced within a study of OX40 agonist ivuxolimab in advanced cancers. Sequenced by immunoSEQ multiplex PCR; TCRdb stores in-frame clones only, minus some. Altogether approximately 67,000 clones are present, 90% to 95% being singletons, with the ten largest covering around 6.1%. CDR3 length: 16 residues. The V gene end was trimmed by 0 bases and the J gene end by 4 bases; junction bases not matched to a gene: 5. Germline lookup yields CDR1 SGHNT and CDR2 YYREEE (reference sequence). The sequencing used CD4+ or CD8+ T cells sorted from blood, collected in a trial of the OX40 agonist ivuxolimab. This chain links TRBV5-4 with TRBJ2-2; 8 nucleotides agree with TRBD1. This TCR derives from an adult with an advanced solid tumor such as melanoma, head and neck, liver or kidney cancer. The CDR3 here is CASSLDLGQGTGELFF. The CDR3 DNA reads TGTGCCAGCAGCTTGGATCTCGGACAGGGCACCGGGGAGCTGTTTTTT. Together with reference TRBV5-4 and TRBJ2-2, the CDR3 gives the full variable domain: ETGVTQSPTHLIKTRGQQVTLRCSSQSGHNTVSWYQQALGQGPQFIFQYYREEENGRGNFPPRFSGLQFPNYSSELNVNALELDDSALYLCASSLDLGQGTGELFFGEGSRLTVL.